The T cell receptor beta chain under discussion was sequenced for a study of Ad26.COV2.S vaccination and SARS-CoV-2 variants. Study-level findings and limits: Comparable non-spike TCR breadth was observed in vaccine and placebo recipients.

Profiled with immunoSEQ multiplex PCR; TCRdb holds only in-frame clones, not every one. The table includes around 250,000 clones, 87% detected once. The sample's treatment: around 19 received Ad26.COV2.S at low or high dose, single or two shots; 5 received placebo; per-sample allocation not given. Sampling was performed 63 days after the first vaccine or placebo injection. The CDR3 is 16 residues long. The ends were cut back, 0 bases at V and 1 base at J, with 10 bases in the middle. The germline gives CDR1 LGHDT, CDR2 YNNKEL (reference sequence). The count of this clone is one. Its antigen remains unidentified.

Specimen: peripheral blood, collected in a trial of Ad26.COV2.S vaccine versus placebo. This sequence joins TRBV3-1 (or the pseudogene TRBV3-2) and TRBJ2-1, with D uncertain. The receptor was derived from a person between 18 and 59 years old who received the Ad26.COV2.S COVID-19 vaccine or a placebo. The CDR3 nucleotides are TGTGCCAGCAGCCAAGAGTTCAGATGGTCCTACAATGAGCAGTTCTTC. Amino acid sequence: CASSQEFRWSYNEQFF.